This T cell receptor beta chain is drawn from a study of shared clonotypes between healthy human individuals. Terminally differentiated effector memory CD45RA+ cells were left out of the naive CD8 fraction, which was CD45RO-negative and positively selected for CCR7. Some clones are missing from TCRdb's copy, which holds only in-frame ones; the method was immunoSEQ multiplex PCR. There are fewer than 700,000 clones in the sample; 95% occur only once, and over 0.1% lies in the top ten. In germline, CDR1 is SGHAT, CDR2 FQNNGV. The CDR3 has 13 residues. V was clipped by 5 bases and J by 7 bases, with 12 bases between them.

This chain uses TRBV11-2 with TRBJ2-1; TRBD1 is a possible D gene (5 bases). The sample consisted of naive CD8+ T cells sorted from blood. The TCR comes from a woman aged 25 to 39 in good health. CDR3 nucleotides: TGTGCCAGCAGCCCGGAGTCAGGGAATGAGCAGTTCTTC. Translating it yields CASSPESGNEQFF.